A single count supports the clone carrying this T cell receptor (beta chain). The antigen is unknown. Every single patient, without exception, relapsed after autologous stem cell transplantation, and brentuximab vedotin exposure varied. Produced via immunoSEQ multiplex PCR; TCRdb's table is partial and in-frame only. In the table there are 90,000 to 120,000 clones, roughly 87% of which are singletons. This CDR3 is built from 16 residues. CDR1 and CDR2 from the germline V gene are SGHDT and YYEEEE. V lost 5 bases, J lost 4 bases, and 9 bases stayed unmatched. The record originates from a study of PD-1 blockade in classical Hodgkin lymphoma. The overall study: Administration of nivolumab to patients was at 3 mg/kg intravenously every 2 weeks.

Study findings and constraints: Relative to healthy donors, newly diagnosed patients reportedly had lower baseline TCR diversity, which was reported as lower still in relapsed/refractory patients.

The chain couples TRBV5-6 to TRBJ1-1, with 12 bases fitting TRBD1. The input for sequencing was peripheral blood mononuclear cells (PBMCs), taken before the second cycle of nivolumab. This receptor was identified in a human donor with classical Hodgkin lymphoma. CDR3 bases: TGTGCCAGCAGTCCATGGGACAGGGGGCAGGGCACTGAAGCTTTCTTT. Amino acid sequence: CASSPWDRGQGTEAFF.